Given below is one TCR beta chain in context. This specimen comes from a study of blood T cell repertoires in COVID-19. Study information: The United States, Italy and Spain were the sources of the acute and convalescent COVID-19 samples. From T cells, B-cell-depleted T cells, or PBMCs came the material, which was cDNA or gDNA.

Under the authors' procedure: By means of reference gene primer amplification, nucleated cell counts were estimated. This table comes from immunoSEQ multiplex PCR, and its TCRdb copy is limited to in-frame clones, with some not included. D and trimming were read from the DNA, whereas the V and J calls and clone size are those reported in that table. The repertoire holds 210,000 or so clones, with about 84% as singletons. V gave up 0 bases and J gave up 6 bases, with 15 bases separating them. The CDR3 consists of 16 residues. Germline V gives CDR1 LGHNA, CDR2 YSLEER. The source is a woman between 40 and 55 years old with acute COVID-19. V gene TRBV4-3 combines with J gene TRBJ2-4; tentatively, D is TRBD2 (5 bases). The specimen sequenced was PBMCs or T cells enriched from blood (not recorded which). The CDR3 loop reads CASSQDPDGGRNIQYF. In nucleotides, the CDR3 is TGCGCCAGCAGCCAAGATCCGGACGGTGGGAGAAACATTCAGTACTTC.